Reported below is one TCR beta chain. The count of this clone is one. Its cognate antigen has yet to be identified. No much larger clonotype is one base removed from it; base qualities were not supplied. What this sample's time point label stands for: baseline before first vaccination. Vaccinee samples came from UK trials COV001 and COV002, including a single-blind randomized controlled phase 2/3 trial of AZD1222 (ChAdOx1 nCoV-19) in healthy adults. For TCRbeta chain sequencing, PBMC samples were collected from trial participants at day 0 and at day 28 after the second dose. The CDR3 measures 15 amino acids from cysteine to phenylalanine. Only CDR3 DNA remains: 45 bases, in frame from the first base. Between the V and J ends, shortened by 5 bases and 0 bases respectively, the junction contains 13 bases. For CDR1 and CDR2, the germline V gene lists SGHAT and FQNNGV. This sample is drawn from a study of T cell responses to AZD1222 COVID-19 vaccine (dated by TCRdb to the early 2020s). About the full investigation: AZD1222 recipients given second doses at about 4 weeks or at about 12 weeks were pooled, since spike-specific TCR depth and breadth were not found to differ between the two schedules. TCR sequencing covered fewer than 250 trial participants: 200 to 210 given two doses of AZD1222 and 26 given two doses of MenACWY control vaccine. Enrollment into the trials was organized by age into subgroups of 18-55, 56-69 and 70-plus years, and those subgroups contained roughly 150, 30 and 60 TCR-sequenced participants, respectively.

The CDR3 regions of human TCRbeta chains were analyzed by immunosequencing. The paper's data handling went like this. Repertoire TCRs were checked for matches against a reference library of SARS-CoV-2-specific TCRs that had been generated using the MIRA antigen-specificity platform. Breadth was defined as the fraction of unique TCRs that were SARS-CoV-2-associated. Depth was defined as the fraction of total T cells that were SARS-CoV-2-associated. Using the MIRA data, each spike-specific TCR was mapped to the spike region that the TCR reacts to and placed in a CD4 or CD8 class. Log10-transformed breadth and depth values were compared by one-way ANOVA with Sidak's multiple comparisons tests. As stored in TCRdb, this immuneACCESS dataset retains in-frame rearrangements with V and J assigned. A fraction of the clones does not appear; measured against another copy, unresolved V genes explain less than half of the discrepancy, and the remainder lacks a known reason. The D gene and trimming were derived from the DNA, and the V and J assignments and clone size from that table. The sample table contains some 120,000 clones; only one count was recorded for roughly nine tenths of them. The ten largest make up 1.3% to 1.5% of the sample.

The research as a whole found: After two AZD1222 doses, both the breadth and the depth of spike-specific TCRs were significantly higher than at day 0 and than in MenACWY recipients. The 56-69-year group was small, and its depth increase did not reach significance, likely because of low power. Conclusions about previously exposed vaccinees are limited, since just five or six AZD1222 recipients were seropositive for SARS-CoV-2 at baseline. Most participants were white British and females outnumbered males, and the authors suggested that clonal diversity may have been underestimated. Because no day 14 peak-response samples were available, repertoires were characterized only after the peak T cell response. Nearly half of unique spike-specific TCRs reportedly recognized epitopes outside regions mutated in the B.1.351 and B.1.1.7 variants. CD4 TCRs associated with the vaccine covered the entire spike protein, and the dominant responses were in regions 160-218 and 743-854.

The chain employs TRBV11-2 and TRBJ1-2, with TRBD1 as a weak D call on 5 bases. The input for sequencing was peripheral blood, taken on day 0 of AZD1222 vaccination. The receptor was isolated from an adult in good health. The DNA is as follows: TGTGCCAGCAGCCGCCGGGACGGACCTAACTATGGCTACACCTTC. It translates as CASSRRDGPNYGYTF. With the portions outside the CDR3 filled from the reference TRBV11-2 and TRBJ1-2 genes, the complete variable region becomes EAGVAQSPRYKIIEKRQSVAFWCNPISGHATLYWYQQILGQGPKLLIQFQNNGVVDDSQLPKDRFSAERLKGVDSTLKIQPAKLEDSAVYLCASSRRDGPNYGYTFGSGTRLTVV.